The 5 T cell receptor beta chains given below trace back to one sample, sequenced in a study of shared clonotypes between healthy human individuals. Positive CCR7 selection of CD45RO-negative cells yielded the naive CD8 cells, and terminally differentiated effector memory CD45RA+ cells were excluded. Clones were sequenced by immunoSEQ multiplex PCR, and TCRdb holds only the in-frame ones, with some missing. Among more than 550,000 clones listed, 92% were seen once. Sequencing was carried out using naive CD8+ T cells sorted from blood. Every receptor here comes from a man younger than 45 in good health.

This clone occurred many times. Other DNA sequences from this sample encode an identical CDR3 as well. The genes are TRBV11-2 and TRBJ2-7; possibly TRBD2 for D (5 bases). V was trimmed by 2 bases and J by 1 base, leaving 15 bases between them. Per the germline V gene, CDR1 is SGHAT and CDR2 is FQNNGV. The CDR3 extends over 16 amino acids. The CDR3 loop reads CASSLNYGMVSYEQYF. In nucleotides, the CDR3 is TGTGCCAGCAGCTTAAACTACGGGATGGTTTCCTACGAGCAGTACTTC.

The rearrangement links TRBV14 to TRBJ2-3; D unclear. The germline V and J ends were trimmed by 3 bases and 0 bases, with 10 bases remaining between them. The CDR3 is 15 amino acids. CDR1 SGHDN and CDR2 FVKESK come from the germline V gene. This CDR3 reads CASSHLGDSTDTQYF. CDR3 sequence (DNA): TGTGCCAGCAGCCACCTTGGCGATAGCACAGATACGCAGTATTTT.

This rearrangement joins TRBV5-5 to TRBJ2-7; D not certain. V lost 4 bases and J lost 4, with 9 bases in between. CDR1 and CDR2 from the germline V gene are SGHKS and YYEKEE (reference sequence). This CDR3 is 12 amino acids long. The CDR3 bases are TGTGCCAGCAGCCACAACCAGTACGAGCAGTACTTC. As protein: CASSHNQYEQYF.

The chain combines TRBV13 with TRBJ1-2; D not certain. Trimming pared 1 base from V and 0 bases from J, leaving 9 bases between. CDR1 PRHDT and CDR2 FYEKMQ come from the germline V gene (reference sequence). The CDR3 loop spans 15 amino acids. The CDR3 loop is CASSLVGQTNYGYTF. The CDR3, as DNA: TGTGCCAGCAGCTTAGTTGGGCAGACTAACTATGGCTACACCTTC.

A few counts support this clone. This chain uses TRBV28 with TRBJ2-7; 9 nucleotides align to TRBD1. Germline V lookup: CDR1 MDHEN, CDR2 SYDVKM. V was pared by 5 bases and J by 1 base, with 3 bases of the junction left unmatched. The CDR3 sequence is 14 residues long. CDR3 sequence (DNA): TGTGCCAGCAGTAACAGGGGGCCGTCCTACGAGCAGTACTTC. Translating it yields CASSNRGPSYEQYF.